Below, one T cell receptor beta chain is given with its context. Using immunoSEQ multiplex PCR, the repertoire was profiled, and TCRdb retains in-frame clones only, with some absent. This sample yields about 20,000 clones, of which about 89% are seen a single time; approximately 30% belongs to the top ten. This record comes from a study of control samples from healthy donors and cancer patients. CDR3 size: 16 residues. Germline values: CDR1 LNHDA, CDR2 SQIVND (reference sequence). V gave up 2 bases and J gave up 5 bases; unmatched junction bases: 9. The rearrangement links TRBV19 to TRBJ2-5; 9 bases align to TRBD2. The sequence derives from a man between 60 and 75 years old with head and neck cancer. Sequenced sample: PBMCs. CDR3 in amino acids: CASSIKAGTSRETQYF. For the CDR3, the DNA is TGTGCCAGTAGTATAAAAGCCGGGACTAGCAGGGAGACCCAGTACTTC.